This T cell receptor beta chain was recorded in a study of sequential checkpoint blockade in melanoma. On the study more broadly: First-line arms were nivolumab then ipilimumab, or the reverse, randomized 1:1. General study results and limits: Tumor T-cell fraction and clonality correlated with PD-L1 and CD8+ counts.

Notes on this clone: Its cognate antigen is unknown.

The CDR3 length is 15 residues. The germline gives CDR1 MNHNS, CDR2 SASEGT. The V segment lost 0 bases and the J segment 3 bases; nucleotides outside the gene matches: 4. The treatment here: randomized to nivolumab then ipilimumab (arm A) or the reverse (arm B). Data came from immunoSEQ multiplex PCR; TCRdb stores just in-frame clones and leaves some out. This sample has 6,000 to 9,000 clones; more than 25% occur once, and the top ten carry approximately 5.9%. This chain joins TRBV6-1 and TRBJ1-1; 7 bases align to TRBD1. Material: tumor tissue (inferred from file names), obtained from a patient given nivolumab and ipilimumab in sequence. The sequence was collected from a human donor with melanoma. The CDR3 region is CASSEATGADTEAFF. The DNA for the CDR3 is TGTGCCAGCAGTGAAGCTACAGGGGCGGACACTGAAGCTTTCTTT.